Listed below are T cell receptor beta chains from one sample, sequenced in a study of shared clonotypes between healthy human individuals. Profiling relied on immunoSEQ multiplex PCR, and the TCRdb table lists in-frame clones only, not all of them. The repertoire holds approximately 1.9 million clones, over 85% seen once, with around 1.7% in the top ten. The source material was naive CD8+ T cells from PBMCs. All receptors derive from a man younger than 30 in good health. Some clones in this sample may be carry-over from other donors' samples. Both conserved end residues are part of each CDR3. The D gene is left open where the match is weak. Size tells how often a clone was seen (once, few, many) or the class of an expanded clone, and some rows leave it out.

d_call | j_call | v_call | clone_size | cdr3_aa | cdr3_nt
TRBD1 | TRBJ1-2 | TRBV19 | NA | CASSTGTVIAYGYTF | TGTGCCAGTAGTACGGGGACAGTCATAGCCTATGGCTACACCTTC
NA | TRBJ1-1 | TRBV5-5 | NA | CASSLLGNTEAFF | TGTGCCAGCAGCTTACTGGGGAACACTGAAGCTTTCTTT
NA | TRBJ2-7 | TRBV11-2 | NA | CASSLGIGGHEQYF | TGTGCCAGCAGCTTAGGGATAGGAGGCCACGAGCAGTACTTC
NA | TRBJ2-1 | TRBV19 | once | CASQLEAFGDEQFF | TGTGCCAGTCAATTAGAGGCCTTTGGGGATGAGCAGTTCTTC
TRBD1 | TRBJ2-1 | TRBV6-5 | NA | CASSYGSGTGFNEQFF | TGTGCCAGCAGTTACGGGTCCGGGACAGGTTTTAATGAGCAGTTCTTC
TRBD1 | TRBJ1-5 | TRBV7-8 | NA | CASSHPVGQGGGNQPQHF | TGTGCCAGCAGCCACCCGGTGGGACAGGGGGGAGGGAATCAGCCCCAGCATTTT
TRBD1 | TRBJ2-7 | TRBV25-1 | once | CASFLGQEGYF | TGTGCCAGCTTTTTGGGACAGGAGGGCTACTTC
NA | TRBJ2-7 | TRBV5-6 | NA | CASRYLRQAYYEQYF | TGTGCCAGCAGATACCTACGACAGGCCTACTACGAGCAGTACTTC
NA | TRBJ1-1 | TRBV15 | NA | CATIQGSEAFF | TGTGCCACCATCCAGGGATCTGAAGCTTTCTTT
NA | TRBJ1-1 | TRBV29-1 | NA | CSVEGGAAEAFF | TGCAGCGTTGAGGGGGGGGCCGCTGAAGCTTTCTTT
TRBD1 | TRBJ1-1 | TRBV9 | NA | CASSGGTDNTEAFF | TGTGCCAGCAGTGGGGGGACAGACAACACTGAAGCTTTCTTT
NA | TRBJ1-1 | TRBV9 | few | CASSVLSGAPEAFF | TGTGCCAGCAGCGTTTTGTCAGGGGCCCCTGAAGCTTTCTTT
NA | TRBJ2-7 | TRBV10-2 | NA | CASSDSGKGGEQYF | TGCGCCAGCAGTGACTCTGGCAAGGGGGGGGAGCAGTACTTC
NA | TRBJ2-7 | TRBV5-1 | NA | CASSLGVKANYEQYF | TGCGCCAGCAGCTTGGGGGTAAAGGCAAACTACGAGCAGTACTTC
NA | TRBJ2-2 | TRBV11-2 | NA | CASSLVYRSNTGELFF | TGTGCCAGCAGCTTGGTCTACAGGTCGAACACCGGGGAGCTGTTTTTT
NA | TRBJ2-7 | TRBV5-1 | NA | CASSVDTTYEQYF | TGCGCCAGCAGCGTTGACACTACCTACGAGCAGTACTTC
TRBD2 | TRBJ2-3 | TRBV27 | once | CASKTSGYSRTDTQYF | TGTGCCAGCAAAACTAGCGGGTATAGCCGCACAGATACGCAGTATTTT
TRBD1 | TRBJ2-7 | TRBV27 | once | CASSLGGWYEQYF | TGTGCCAGCAGCTTAGGGGGCTGGTACGAGCAGTACTTC
TRBD2 | TRBJ2-1 | TRBV28 | NA | CASSFLPAGENEQFF | TGTGCCAGCAGTTTTCTCCCAGCGGGAGAGAATGAGCAGTTCTTC
NA | TRBJ1-1 | TRBV7-1 | NA | CASSPGAYAFF | TGTGCCAGCAGCCCCGGAGCCTACGCTTTCTTT
TRBD1 | TRBJ2-2 | TRBV25-1 | NA | CASSEYPGQGYTGELFF | TGTGCCAGCAGTGAGTACCCGGGACAGGGGTACACCGGGGAGCTGTTTTTT
NA | TRBJ2-1 | TRBV29-1 | NA | CSVAGRGTAIYNEQFF | TGCAGCGTTGCGGGTAGGGGTACTGCCATCTACAATGAGCAGTTCTTC
TRBD1 | TRBJ2-2 | TRBV7-6 | NA | CASRRQGANTGELFF | TGTGCCAGCAGGAGACAGGGGGCGAACACCGGGGAGCTGTTTTTT
TRBD1 | TRBJ2-7 | TRBV9 | NA | CASSADRVSEQYF | TGTGCCAGCAGCGCGGACAGGGTGAGCGAGCAGTACTTC
TRBD1 | TRBJ2-5 | TRBV12-5 | NA | CASAPDRVTTQYF | TGTGCTAGTGCCCCGGACAGGGTGACGACCCAGTACTTC
NA | TRBJ2-1 | TRBV29-1 | NA | CSVERGNVRNEQFF | TGCAGCGTTGAAAGGGGAAATGTGAGAAATGAGCAGTTCTTC
NA | TRBJ1-1 | TRBV6-5 | NA | CASSYSGRSTEAFF | TGTGCCAGCAGTTACTCGGGTCGCTCCACTGAAGCTTTCTTT
NA | TRBJ1-5 | TRBV5-6 | NA | CASGIRGRSNQPQHF | TGTGCCAGCGGGATACGGGGTAGGAGCAATCAGCCCCAGCATTTT
NA | TRBJ1-2 | TRBV15 | NA | CATSSLFLGSLSSRGYTF | TGTGCCACCAGCAGTTTGTTTTTGGGGTCCCTTTCCTCCCGGGGCTACACCTTC
NA | TRBJ2-3 | TRBV13 | NA | CASSPDSGDTQYF | TGTGCCAGCAGCCCTGACTCCGGGGATACGCAGTATTTT
TRBD2 | TRBJ2-7 | TRBV7-9 | NA | CASSLVTSGSGEQYF | TGTGCCAGCAGCTTAGTCACTAGCGGGAGTGGGGAGCAGTACTTC
NA | TRBJ2-7 | TRBV7-7 | NA | CASSLGASSREQYF | TGTGCCAGCAGCTTAGGGGCCTCATCTCGAGAGCAGTACTTC
NA | TRBJ2-5 | TRBV9 | once | CASSAEGGRETQYF | TGTGCCAGCAGCGCCGAGGGGGGTCGGGAGACCCAGTACTTC
NA | TRBJ2-7 | TRBV27 | NA | CASSFAGGGAYEQYF | TGTGCCAGCAGTTTTGCAGGGGGGGGTGCCTACGAGCAGTACTTC
NA | TRBJ2-1 | TRBV7-9 | NA | CASSSESSYNEQFF | TGTGCCAGCAGCTCGGAAAGCTCCTACAATGAGCAGTTCTTC
TRBD1 | TRBJ1-2 | TRBV6-1 | NA | CASSTGVVYYGYTF | TGTGCCAGCAGTACAGGGGTAGTTTACTATGGCTACACCTTC
NA | TRBJ2-2 | TRBV11-1 | NA | CASSLAGSANTGELFF | TGTGCCAGCAGCTTAGCCGGGTCGGCGAACACCGGGGAGCTGTTTTTT
NA | TRBJ2-7 | TRBV6-6 | NA | CASSLEDGGPYEQYF | TGTGCCAGCAGCCTCGAAGACGGGGGACCCTACGAGCAGTACTTC
NA | TRBJ2-7 | TRBV4-3 | NA | CASSQEWDGIYEQYF | TGCGCCAGCAGCCAAGAATGGGACGGAATCTACGAGCAGTACTTC
TRBD2 | TRBJ2-7 | TRBV15 | NA | CATSRKGYSGSYEQYF | TGTGCCACCAGCAGAAAGGGTTATAGCGGGAGTTACGAGCAGTACTTC
NA | TRBJ2-2 | TRBV9 | NA | CASSVSPQKKNTGELFF | TGTGCCAGCAGCGTATCCCCGCAGAAGAAGAACACCGGGGAGCTGTTTTTT
NA | TRBJ1-5 | TRBV2 | NA | CASNYRAVGNQPQHF | TGTGCCAGCAATTACAGGGCTGTCGGCAATCAGCCCCAGCATTTT
TRBD2 | TRBJ2-3 | TRBV29-1 | NA | CSVVGSGSRNTQYF | TGCAGCGTTGTGGGTAGCGGGAGCCGTAATACGCAGTATTTT
NA | TRBJ2-2 | TRBV10-3 | NA | CAIKTMRTGELFF | TGTGCCATCAAGACAATGAGAACCGGGGAGCTGTTTTTT
NA | TRBJ2-7 | TRBV28 | once | CASSLGGEAYEQYF | TGTGCCAGCAGTTTAGGAGGGGAGGCCTACGAGCAGTACTTC
TRBD1 | TRBJ2-1 | TRBV27 | NA | CASSLGQGMIAEGQFF | TGTGCCAGCAGTTTAGGACAGGGAATGATCGCGGAGGGGCAGTTCTTC
NA | TRBJ2-5 | TRBV7-3 | NA | CASSSGEWQEETQYF | TGTGCCAGCAGCTCCGGGGAATGGCAGGAAGAGACCCAGTACTTC
NA | TRBJ1-4 | TRBV27 | once | CASSPNSANEKLFF | TGTGCCAGCAGTCCCAACTCAGCTAATGAAAAACTGTTTTTT
TRBD1 | TRBJ2-7 | TRBV6-5 | once | CASTPGQGYEQYF | TGTGCCAGTACTCCGGGACAGGGCTACGAGCAGTACTTC
NA | TRBJ2-7 | TRBV10-2 | NA | CASSGTGNEQYF | TGCGCCAGCAGTGGCACTGGAAACGAGCAGTACTTC
NA | TRBJ2-7 | TRBV7-9 | NA | CASSVDFSYEQYF | TGTGCCAGCAGCGTAGACTTTTCCTACGAGCAGTACTTC
NA | TRBJ2-7 | TRBV2 | NA | CASSDVIGGSLVEQYF | TGTGCCAGCAGTGACGTTATAGGAGGGAGTCTAGTCGAGCAGTACTTC
NA | TRBJ1-1 | TRBV2 | NA | CASSEGIGENTEAFF | TGTGCCAGCAGTGAAGGAATTGGGGAGAACACTGAAGCTTTCTTT
NA | TRBJ1-1 | TRBV5-5 | NA | CASSLLGGGTEAFF | TGTGCCAGCAGCTTGTTGGGGGGAGGCACTGAAGCTTTCTTT